This T cell receptor beta chain was identified in a study of post-analysis software for immune sequencing data (dated by TCRdb to about 2015). About the investigation overall: The recorded disease courses included relapsing-remitting, secondary progressive and progressive-relapsing multiple sclerosis, and some patients had no subtype annotation. Patient repertoires were compared against 10 to 12 previously published healthy control repertoires from donors aged about 6 to 27 years. A subset of samples was prepared in parallel using single-end sample barcoding, then pooled and co-amplified after Illumina adapter ligation.

Counted from cysteine to phenylalanine, this CDR3 has 16 amino acids. The sequence is cut down to CDR3 DNA, 48 bases in frame from base 1. CDR1 and CDR2, per the germline V gene (reference sequence), are LGHDT and YNNKEL. Clipping removes 1 base from V and 5 bases from J, with 9 as the unmatched junction base count. Library construction relied on PCR. These reads were obtained on an Illumina HiSeq 2500. Unique molecular identifiers were incorporated into TCR beta cDNA libraries to reduce PCR and sequencing biases. Some 500,000 cDNA molecules were obtained for every 1 to 10 million input T cells, so each molecule roughly corresponded to one T cell. The patient libraries were prepared and sequenced using the same protocol as the earlier healthy control dataset. Samples belonging to the same batch were prepared together, multiplexed and sequenced on a shared HiSeq lane. In the source study's methods: MIGEC handled the raw barcoded reads, throwing out single-read molecular identifier groups before consensus assembly and CDR3 extraction. VDJtools was used for post-analysis of the clonotype tables, with diversity normalized by down-sampling every dataset to the smallest sample size. In repertoire overlap clustering, CDR3 amino acid sequences, but not nucleotide sequences, were matched to correct batch-related cross-sample contamination. TCRdb cleaned the public reads at Q25 with fastp, built clones with MiXCR and kept in-frame beta chains. Rows merge per CDR3 protein into single entries with the most common DNA and genes. These V and J calls rely on TCRdb rather than the paper's analysis. Here the sample has some 260,000 distinct CDR3 sequences; 35% to 45% occur a single time. The leading ten clones occupy approximately 4.6% of the sample.

Paper-wide results and their limitations: Direct clustering with F measure revealed strong co-clustering of samples prepared in the same batch, which led to a batch-effect correction. Normalized Chao1 diversity was significantly lower in multiple sclerosis patients than controls, suggesting substantial peripheral T-cell clonal expansion. The multiple sclerosis patient group was slightly younger than the control group. Patients showed significantly higher frequencies than controls for a handful of TRBV segments, among them TRBV5-6, TRBV5-1 and TRBV20-1.

This clonotype was detected many times. This receptor's antigen is unknown. No much larger clonotype is one base removed from it; base qualities were not supplied. To demonstrate the VDJtools post-analysis software, TCR beta repertoires were profiled from the peripheral blood of about 14 young patients with multiple sclerosis. The multiple sclerosis patients were children and adolescents between about 6 and 16 years of age. The sequencing sample was made of blood. This sequence was found in a girl aged 5-17 years with multiple sclerosis. Rearrangement joined TRBV3-1 to TRBJ1-2; TRBD1 matches 8 bases in the middle. The CDR3 sequence is CASSQGPTGGGYGYTF. Read as DNA, the sequence is TGTGCCAGCAGCCAAGGCCCCACAGGGGGAGGATATGGCTACACCTTC.